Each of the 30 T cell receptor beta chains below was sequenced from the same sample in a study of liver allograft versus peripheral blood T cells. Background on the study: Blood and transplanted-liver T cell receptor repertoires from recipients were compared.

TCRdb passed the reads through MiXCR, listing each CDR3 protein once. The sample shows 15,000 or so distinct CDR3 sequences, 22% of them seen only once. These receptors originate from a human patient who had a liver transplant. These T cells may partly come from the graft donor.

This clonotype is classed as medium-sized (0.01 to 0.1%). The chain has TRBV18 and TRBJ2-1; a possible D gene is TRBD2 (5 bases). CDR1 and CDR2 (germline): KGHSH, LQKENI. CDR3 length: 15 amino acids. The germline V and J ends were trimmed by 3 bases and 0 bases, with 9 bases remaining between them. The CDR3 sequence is CASSPIGSSYNEQFF. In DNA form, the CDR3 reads TGTGCCAGCTCACCTATAGGGAGCTCCTACAATGAGCAGTTCTTC. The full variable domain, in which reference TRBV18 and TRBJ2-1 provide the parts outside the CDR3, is NAGVMQNPRHLVRRRGQEARLRCSPMKGHSHVYWYRQLPEEGLKFMVYLQKENIIDESGMPKERFSAEFPKEGPSILRIQQVVRGDSAAYFCASSPIGSSYNEQFFGPGTRLTVL.

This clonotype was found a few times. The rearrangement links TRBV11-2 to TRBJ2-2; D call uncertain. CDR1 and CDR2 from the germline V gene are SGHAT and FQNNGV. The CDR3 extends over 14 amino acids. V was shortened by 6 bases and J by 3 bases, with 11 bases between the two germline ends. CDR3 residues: CASRIVRYTGELFF. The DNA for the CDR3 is TGTGCCAGCAGAATCGTAAGATACACCGGGGAGCTGTTTTTT.

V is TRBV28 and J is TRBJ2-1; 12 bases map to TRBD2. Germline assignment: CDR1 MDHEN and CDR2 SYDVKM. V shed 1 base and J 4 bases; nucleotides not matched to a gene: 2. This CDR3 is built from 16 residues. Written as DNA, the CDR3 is TGTGCCAGCAGTTTATTGACTAGCGGGAGTTACAATGAGCAGTTCTTC. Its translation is CASSLLTSGSYNEQFF.

In DNA form, the CDR3 reads TGTGCCAGCAGCCGACAAGGGGACTCTGGAAACACCATATATTTT. This encodes CASSRQGDSGNTIYF. The chain employs TRBV28 and TRBJ1-3; possible D gene TRBD1, 5 bases. V was cut by 6 bases and J by 0 bases, with 12 bases left in between. There are 15 residues in the CDR3. CDR1 and CDR2 from the germline V gene are MDHEN and SYDVKM.

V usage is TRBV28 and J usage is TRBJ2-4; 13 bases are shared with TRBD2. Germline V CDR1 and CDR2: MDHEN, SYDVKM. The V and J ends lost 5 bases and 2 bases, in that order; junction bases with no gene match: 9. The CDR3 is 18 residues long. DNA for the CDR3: TGTGCCAGCAGTACCTGGACTAGCGGGAGCCGGTCCAAAAACATTCAGTACTTC. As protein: CASSTWTSGSRSKNIQYF. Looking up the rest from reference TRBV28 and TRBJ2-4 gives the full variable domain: DVKVTQSSRYLVKRTGEKVFLECVQDMDHENMFWYRQDPGLGLRLIYFSYDVKMKEKGDIPEGYSVSREKKERFSLILESASTNQTSMYLCASSTWTSGSRSKNIQYFGAGTRLSVL.

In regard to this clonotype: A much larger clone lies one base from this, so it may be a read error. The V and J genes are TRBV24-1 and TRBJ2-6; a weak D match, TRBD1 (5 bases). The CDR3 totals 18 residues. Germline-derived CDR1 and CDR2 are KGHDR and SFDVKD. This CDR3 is CATSDSIDLFSGAYVLTF. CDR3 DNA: TGTGCCACCAGTGACTCTATTGACCTCTTCTCTGGGGCCTACGTCCTGACTTTC.

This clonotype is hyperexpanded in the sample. This chain's CDR3 is CASSLGTMNTEAFF. The CDR3 bases are TGTGCCAGCAGTTTAGGGACCATGAACACTGAAGCTTTCTTT. The chain recombines TRBV27 with TRBJ1-1; maybe TRBD1 (5 bases). The V and J ends lost 2 bases and 0 bases respectively, with 7 bases between them. This CDR3 is built from 14 residues. Per germline, CDR1 MNHEY and CDR2 SMNVEV (reference sequence).

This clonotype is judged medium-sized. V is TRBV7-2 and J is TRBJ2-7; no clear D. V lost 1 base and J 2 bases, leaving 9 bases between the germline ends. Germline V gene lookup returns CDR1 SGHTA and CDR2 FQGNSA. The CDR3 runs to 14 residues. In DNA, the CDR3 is TGTGCCAGCAGCTTAGTCGCCCGAACCTACGAGCAGTACTTC. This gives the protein CASSLVARTYEQYF.

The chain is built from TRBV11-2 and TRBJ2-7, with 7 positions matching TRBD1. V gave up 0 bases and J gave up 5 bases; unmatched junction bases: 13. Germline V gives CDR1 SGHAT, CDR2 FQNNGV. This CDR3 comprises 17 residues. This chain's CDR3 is CASSLDSTGFDYDEQYF. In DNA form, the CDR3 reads TGTGCCAGCAGCTTAGATTCGACAGGGTTTGACTACGACGAGCAGTACTTC.

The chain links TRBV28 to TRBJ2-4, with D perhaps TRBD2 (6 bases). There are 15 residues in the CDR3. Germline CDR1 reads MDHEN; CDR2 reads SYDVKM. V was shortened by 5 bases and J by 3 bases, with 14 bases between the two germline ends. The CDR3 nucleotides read TGTGCCAGCAGTACAACGGGAGAGGGCAAAAACATTCAGTACTTC. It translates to CASSTTGEGKNIQYF.

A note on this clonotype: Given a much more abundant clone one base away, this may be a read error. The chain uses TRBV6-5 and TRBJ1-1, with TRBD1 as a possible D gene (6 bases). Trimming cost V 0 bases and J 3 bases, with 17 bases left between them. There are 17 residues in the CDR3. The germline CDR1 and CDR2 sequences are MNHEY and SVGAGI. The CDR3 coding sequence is TGTGCCAGCAGTTACTCGAATGTGGGGGGGCAGGACACTGAAGCTTTCTTT. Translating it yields CASSYSNVGGQDTEAFF.

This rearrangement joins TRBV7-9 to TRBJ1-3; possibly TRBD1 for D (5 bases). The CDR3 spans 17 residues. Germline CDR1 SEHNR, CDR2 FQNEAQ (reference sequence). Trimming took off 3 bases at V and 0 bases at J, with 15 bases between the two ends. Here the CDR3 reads CASSFSPKQVSGNTIYF. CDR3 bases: TGTGCCAGCAGCTTTTCCCCCAAACAGGTCTCTGGAAACACCATATATTTT.

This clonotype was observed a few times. In DNA, the CDR3 is TGTGCCAGCAGCGTAGACGCGGGTGGGGAGACCCAGTACTTC. It codes for CASSVDAGGETQYF. The rearrangement uses TRBV9 and TRBJ2-5; D is perhaps TRBD2 (5 bases). This CDR3 region has 14 residues. V dropped 0 bases and J dropped 5 bases, with 11 bases sitting between them. CDR1 and CDR2 (germline): SGDLS, YYNGEE.

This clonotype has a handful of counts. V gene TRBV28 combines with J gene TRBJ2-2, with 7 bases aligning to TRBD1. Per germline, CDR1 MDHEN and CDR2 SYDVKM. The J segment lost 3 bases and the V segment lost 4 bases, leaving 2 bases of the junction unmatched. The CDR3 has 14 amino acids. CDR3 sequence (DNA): TGTGCCAGCAGTTCCACAGGGGACACCGGGGAGCTGTTTTTT. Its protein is CASSSTGDTGELFF.

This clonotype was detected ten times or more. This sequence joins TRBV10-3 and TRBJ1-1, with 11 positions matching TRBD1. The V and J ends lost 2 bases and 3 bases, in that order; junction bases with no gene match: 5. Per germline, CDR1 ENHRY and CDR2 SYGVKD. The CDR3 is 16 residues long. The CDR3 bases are TGTGCCATCAGTGAGGACGGGACAGGGGGTCACACTGAAGCTTTCTTT. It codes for CAISEDGTGGHTEAFF.

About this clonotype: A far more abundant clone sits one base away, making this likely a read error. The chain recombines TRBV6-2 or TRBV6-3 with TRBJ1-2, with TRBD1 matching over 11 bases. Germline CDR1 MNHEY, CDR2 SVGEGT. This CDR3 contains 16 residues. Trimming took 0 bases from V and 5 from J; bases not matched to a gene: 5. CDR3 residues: CASSYSRTGGAYGYTF. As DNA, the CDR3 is TGTGCCAGCAGTTACTCCAGGACAGGGGGCGCTTATGGCTACACCTTC.

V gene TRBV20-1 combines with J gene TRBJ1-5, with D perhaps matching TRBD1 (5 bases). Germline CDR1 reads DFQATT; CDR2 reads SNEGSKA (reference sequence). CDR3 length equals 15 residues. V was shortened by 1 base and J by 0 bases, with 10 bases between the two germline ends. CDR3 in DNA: TGCAGTGCTAGAGTGAGTGGGGGTAGCAATCAGCCCCAGCATTTT. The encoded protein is CSARVSGGSNQPQHF.

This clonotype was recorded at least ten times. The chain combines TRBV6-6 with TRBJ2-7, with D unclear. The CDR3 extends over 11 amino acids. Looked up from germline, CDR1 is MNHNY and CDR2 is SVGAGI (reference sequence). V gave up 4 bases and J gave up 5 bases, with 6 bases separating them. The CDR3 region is CASSSLNEQYF. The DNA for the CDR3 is TGTGCCAGCAGTTCGTTGAACGAGCAGTACTTC.

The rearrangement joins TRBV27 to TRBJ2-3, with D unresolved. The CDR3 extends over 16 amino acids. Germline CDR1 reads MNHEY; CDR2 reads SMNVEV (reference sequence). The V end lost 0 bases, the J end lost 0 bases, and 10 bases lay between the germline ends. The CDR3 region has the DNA TGTGCCAGCAGTTTATCCTCCCGGGCTAGCACAGATACGCAGTATTTT. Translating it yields CASSLSSRASTDTQYF.

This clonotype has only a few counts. This chain's CDR3 is CASSLSQHNEKLFF. The CDR3 DNA reads TGTGCCAGCAGTTTATCACAGCATAATGAAAAACTGTTTTTT. The genes are TRBV28 and TRBJ1-4; D is unclear. Germline CDR1 is MDHEN and CDR2 is SYDVKM. V lost 1 base and J lost 4, with 7 bases in between. This CDR3 comprises 14 residues.

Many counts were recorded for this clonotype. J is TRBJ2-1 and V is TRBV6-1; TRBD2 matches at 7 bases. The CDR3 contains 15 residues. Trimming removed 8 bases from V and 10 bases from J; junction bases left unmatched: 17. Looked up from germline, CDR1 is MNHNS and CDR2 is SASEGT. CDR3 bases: TGTGCCAGCTCCCCTGCGGGACTACGACGACACGAGCAGTTCTTC. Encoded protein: CASSPAGLRRHEQFF.

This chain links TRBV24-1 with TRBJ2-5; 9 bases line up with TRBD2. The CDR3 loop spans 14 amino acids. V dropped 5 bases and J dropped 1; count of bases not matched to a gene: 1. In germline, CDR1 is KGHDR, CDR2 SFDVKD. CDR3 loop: CATSGSGGQETQYF. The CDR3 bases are TGTGCCACCAGTGGTAGCGGGGGCCAAGAGACCCAGTACTTC.

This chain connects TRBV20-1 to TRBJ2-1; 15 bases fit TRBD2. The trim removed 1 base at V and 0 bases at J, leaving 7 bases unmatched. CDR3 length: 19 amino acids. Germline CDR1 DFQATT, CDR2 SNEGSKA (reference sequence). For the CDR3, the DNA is TGCAGTGCTAGAGCTCGGGGACTAGCGGGGGGCCTCTCCTACAATGAGCAGTTCTTC. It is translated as CSARARGLAGGLSYNEQFF.

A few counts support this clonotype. The CDR3 protein is CAWSVRESRGANEKLFF. Here the CDR3 DNA reads TGTGCCTGGAGTGTGAGAGAGTCCAGGGGAGCTAATGAAAAACTGTTTTTT. The chain uses TRBV30 and TRBJ1-4; possibly TRBD1 for D (6 bases). The germline V gene encodes CDR1 GTSNPN and CDR2 SVGIG (reference sequence). The CDR3 length is 17 residues. V lost 0 bases to trimming and J lost 3 bases, with 17 bases between them. Combining the CDR3 with reference TRBV30 and TRBJ1-4 gives the whole variable domain SQTIHQWPATLVQPVGSPLSLECTVEGTSNPNLYWYRQAAGRGLQLLFYSVGIGQISSEVPQNLSASRPQDRQFILSSKKLLLSDSGFYLCAWSVRESRGANEKLFFGSGTQLSVL.

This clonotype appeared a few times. CDR3 sequence: CASSYSGLADEQFF. The CDR3 coding sequence is TGTGCCAGCAGTTACTCGGGACTAGCGGATGAGCAGTTCTTC. The chain is built from TRBV6-5 and TRBJ2-1; 11 nucleotides match TRBD2. Looked up from germline, CDR1 is MNHEY and CDR2 is SVGAGI. V shed 0 bases, J shed 8 bases, and the junction held 0 bases outside the gene matches. There are 14 residues in the CDR3.

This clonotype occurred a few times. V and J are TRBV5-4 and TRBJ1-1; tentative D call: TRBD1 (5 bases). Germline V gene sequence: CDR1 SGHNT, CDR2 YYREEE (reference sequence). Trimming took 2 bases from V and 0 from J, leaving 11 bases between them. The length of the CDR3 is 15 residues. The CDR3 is CASSLPGRVNTEAFF. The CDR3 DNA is TGTGCCAGCAGCTTACCGGGACGGGTGAACACTGAAGCTTTCTTT.

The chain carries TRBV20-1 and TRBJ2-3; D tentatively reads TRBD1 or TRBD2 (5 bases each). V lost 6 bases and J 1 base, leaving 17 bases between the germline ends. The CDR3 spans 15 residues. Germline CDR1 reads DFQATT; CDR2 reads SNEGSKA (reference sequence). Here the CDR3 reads CSALPGPRGTDTQYF. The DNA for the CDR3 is TGCAGTGCCCTGCCGGGACCGCGGGGCACAGATACGCAGTATTTT.

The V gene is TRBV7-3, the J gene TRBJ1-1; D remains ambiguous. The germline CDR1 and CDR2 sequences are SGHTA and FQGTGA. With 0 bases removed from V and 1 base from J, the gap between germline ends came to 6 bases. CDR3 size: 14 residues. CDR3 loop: CASSLTPGNTEAFF. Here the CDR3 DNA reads TGTGCCAGCAGCTTAACACCGGGGAACACTGAAGCTTTCTTT.

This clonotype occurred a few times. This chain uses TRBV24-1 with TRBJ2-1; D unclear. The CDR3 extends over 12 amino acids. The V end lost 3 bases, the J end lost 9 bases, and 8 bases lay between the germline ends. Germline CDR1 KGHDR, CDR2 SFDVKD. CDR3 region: CATSDPGGEQFF. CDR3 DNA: TGTGCCACCAGTGATCCTGGCGGTGAGCAGTTCTTC.

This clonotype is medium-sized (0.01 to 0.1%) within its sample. CDR3 loop: CASSYSRRTGPFGNQPQHF. The CDR3 DNA is TGTGCCAGCAGTTACTCGCGGAGGACAGGACCTTTCGGCAATCAGCCCCAGCATTTT. V is TRBV6-2 or TRBV6-3 and J is TRBJ1-5; 7 nucleotides line up with TRBD1. The CDR3 runs to 19 residues. The J segment lost 2 bases and the V segment lost 0 bases, leaving 13 bases of the junction unmatched. CDR1 is MNHEY and CDR2 is SVGEGT in the germline V gene.